The present T cell receptor beta chain was sequenced within a study of T cell responses to AZD1222 COVID-19 vaccine. Overall study results and limits: Clonal diversity may have been underestimated, and the donors were mostly white British, with more females than males.

As regards this clone: The target antigen is unknown.

V shed 1 base and J 15 bases; nucleotides not matched to a gene: 12. Germline V gives CDR1 SQVTM, CDR2 ANQGSEA. The CDR3 is made up of 13 amino acids. Generated by immunoSEQ multiplex PCR, the TCRdb table keeps only in-frame clones and is missing some. The table has approximately 89,000 clones, 90% seen once; the top ten hold 5.4%. The J gene is TRBJ1-5, the V gene TRBV29-1, with 7 nucleotides matching TRBD1. Sequences were derived from peripheral blood, sampled 28 days after the second AZD1222 dose. The receptor comes from an adult who received the AZD1222 COVID-19 vaccine. CDR3 region: CSVEVFGQAFRHF. Here the CDR3 DNA reads TGCAGCGTTGAAGTTTTCGGACAGGCGTTCCGGCATTTT.